This T cell receptor beta chain was observed in a study of blood T cell repertoires in COVID-19. TCRdb keeps only in-frame clones here, not all; method: immunoSEQ multiplex PCR. The data show under 250,000 clones, nearly 90% seen once. In germline, CDR1 is SGHTA, CDR2 FQGNSA. CDR3 length: 14 residues. V lost 4 bases to trimming and J lost 7 bases, with 13 bases between them. This sequence joins TRBV7-2 and TRBJ1-4; possibly TRBD1 for D (5 bases). This TCR came from a man in his fifties or sixties with COVID-19, enrolled during active disease. The sequencing input was peripheral blood. CDR3: CASSSSLGAEKLFF. The CDR3 nucleotides are TGTGCCAGCAGCTCAAGCCTAGGGGCTGAAAAACTGTTTTTT.